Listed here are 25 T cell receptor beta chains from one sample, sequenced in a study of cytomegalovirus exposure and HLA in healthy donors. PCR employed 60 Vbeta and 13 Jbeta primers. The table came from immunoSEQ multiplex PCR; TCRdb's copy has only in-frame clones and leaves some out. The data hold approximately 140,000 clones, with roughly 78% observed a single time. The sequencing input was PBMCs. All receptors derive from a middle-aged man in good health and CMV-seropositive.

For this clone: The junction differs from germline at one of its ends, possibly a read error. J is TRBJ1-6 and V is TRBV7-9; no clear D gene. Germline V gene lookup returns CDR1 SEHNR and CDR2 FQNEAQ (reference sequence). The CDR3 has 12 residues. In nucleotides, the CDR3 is TGTGCCAGCAGTATAGATAATTCACCCCTCTACTTT. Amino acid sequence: CASSIDNSPLYF. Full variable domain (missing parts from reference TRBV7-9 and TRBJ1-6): DTGVSQNPRHKITKRGQNVTFRCDPISEHNRLYWYRQTLGQGPEFLTYFQNEAQLEKSRLLSDRFSAERPKGSFSTLEIQRTEQGDSAMYLCASSIDNSPLYFGNGTRLTVT.

The CDR3 region has the DNA TGCGCCAGCAGCCAAGTTGGCCCTAACACTGAAGCTTTCTTT. This encodes CASSQVGPNTEAFF. The rearrangement links TRBV4-1 to TRBJ1-1; unclear D gene. This CDR3 is 14 amino acids long. Germline lookup yields CDR1 MGHRA and CDR2 YSYEKL. Trimming stripped 1 base from V and 2 bases from J, with 8 bases between.

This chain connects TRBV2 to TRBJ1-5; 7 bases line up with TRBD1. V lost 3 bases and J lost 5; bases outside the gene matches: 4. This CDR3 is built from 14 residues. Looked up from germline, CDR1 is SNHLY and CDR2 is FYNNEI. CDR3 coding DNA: TGTGCCAGCAGTGAGGGACAGAACTATCAGCCCCAGCATTTT. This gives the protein CASSEGQNYQPQHF.

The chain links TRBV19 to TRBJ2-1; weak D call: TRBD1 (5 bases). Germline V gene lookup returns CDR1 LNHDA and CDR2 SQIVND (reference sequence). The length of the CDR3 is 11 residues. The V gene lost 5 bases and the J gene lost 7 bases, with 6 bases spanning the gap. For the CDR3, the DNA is TGTGCCAGTAGTGGGGCTAATGAGCAGTTCTTC. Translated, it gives CASSGANEQFF.

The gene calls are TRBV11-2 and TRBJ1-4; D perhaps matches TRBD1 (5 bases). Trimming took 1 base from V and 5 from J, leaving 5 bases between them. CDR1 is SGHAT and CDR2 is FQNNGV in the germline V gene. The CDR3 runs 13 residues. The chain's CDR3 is CASSLGQNEKLFF. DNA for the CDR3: TGTGCCAGCAGCTTAGGACAGAATGAAAAACTGTTTTTT.

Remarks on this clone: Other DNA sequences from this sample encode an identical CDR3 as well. The CDR3 loop is CASSPQGNYGYTF. CDR3 DNA sequence: TGTGCCAGCAGCCCACAGGGTAACTATGGCTACACCTTC. The rearrangement joins TRBV7-6 to TRBJ1-2; weak D call: TRBD1 (6 bases). CDR3 size: 13 residues. Germline loops: CDR1 SGHVS, CDR2 FNYEAQ. With 5 bases removed from V and 1 base from J, the gap between germline ends came to 8 bases.

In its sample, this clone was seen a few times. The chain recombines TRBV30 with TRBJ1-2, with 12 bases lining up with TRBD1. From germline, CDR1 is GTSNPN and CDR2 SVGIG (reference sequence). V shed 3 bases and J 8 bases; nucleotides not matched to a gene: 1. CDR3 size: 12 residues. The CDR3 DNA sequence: TGTGCCTGGAGCGGGACAGGGGGCGGCTACACCTTC. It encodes CAWSGTGGGYTF. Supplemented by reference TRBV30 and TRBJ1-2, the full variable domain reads SQTIHQWPATLVQPVGSPLSLECTVEGTSNPNLYWYRQAAGRGLQLLFYSVGIGQISSEVPQNLSASRPQDRQFILSSKKLLLSDSGFYLCAWSGTGGGYTFGSGTRLTVV.

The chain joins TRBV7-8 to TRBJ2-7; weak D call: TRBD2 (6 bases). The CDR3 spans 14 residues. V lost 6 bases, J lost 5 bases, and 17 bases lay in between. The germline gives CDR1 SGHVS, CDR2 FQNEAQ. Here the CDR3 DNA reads TGTGCCAGCAGACCCCGGGCGGGAACCGACGAGCAGTACTTC. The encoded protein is CASRPRAGTDEQYF.

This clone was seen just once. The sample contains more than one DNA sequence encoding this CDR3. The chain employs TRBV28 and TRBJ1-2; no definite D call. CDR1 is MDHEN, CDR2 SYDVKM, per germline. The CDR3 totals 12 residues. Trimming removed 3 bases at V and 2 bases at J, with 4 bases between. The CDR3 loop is CASSFLNYGYTF. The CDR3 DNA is TGTGCCAGCAGTTTTCTGAACTATGGCTACACCTTC.

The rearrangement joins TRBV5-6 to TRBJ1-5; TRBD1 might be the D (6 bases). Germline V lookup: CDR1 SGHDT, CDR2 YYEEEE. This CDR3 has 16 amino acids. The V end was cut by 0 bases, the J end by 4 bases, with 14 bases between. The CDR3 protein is CASSLAGLQGNQPQHF. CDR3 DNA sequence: TGTGCCAGCAGCTTGGCAGGGTTGCAGGGGAATCAGCCCCAGCATTTT. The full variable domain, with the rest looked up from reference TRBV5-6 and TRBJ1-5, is DAGVTQSPTHLIKTRGQQVTLRCSPKSGHDTVSWYQQALGQGPQFIFQYYEEEERQRGNFPDRFSGHQFPNYSSELNVNALLLGDSALYLCASSLAGLQGNQPQHFGDGTRLSIL.

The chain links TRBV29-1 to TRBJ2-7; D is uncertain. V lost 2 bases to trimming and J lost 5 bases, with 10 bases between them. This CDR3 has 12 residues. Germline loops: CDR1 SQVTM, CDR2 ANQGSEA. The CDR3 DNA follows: TGCAGCGTTGAAAAACAGCTCCACGAGCAGTACTTC. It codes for CSVEKQLHEQYF.

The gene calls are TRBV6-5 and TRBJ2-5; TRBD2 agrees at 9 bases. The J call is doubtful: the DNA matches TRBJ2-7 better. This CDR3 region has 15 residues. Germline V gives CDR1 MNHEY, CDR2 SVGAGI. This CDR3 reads CASSYSSGSIYEQYF. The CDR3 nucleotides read TGTGCCAGCAGTTACTCTAGCGGGAGTATTTACGAGCAGTACTTC.

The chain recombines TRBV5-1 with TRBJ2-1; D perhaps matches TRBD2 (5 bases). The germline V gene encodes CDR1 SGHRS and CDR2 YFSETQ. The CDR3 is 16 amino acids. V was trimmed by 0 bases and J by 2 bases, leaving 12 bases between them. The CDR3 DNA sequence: TGCGCCAGCAGCTTGGGGCCGGGGTCCACCTACAATGAGCAGTTCTTC. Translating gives CASSLGPGSTYNEQFF.

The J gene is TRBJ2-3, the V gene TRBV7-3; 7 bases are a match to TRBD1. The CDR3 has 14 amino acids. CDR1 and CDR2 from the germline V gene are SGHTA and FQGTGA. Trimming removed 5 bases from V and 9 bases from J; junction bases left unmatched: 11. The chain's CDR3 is CASSPTGDVATQYF. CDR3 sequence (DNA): TGTGCCAGCAGCCCTACAGGGGACGTTGCGACGCAGTATTTT. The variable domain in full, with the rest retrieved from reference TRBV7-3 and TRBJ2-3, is GAGVSQTPSNKVTEKGKYVELRCDPISGHTALYWYRQSLGQGPEFLIYFQGTGAADDSGLPNDRFFAVRPEGSVSTLKIQRTERGDSAVYLCASSPTGDVATQYFGPGTRLTVL.

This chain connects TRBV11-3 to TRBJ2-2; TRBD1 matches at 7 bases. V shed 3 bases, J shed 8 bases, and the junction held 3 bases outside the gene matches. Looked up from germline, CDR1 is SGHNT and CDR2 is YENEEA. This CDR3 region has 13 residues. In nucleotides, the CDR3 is TGTGCCAGCAGCTTCACAGGGGCTGGGGAGCTGTTTTTT. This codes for CASSFTGAGELFF.

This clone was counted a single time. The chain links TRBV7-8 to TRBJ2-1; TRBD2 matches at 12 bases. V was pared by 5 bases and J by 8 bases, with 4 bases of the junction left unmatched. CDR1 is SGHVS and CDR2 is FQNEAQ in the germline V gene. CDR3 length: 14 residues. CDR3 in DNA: TGTGCCAGCAGCCGCGGGACTAGCGGGTATGAGCAGTTCTTC. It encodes CASSRGTSGYEQFF.

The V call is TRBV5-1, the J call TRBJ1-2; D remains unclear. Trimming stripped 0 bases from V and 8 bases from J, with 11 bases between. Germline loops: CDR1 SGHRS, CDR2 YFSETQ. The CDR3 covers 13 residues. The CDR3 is CASSLDGVEGYTF. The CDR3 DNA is TGCGCCAGCAGCTTGGATGGAGTCGAAGGCTACACCTTC.

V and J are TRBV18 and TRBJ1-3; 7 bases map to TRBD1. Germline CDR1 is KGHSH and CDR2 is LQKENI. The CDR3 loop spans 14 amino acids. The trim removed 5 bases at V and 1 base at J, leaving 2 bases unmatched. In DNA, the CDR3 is TGTGCCAGCTCATCAGGGGGTTCTGGAAACACCATATATTTT. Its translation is CASSSGGSGNTIYF.

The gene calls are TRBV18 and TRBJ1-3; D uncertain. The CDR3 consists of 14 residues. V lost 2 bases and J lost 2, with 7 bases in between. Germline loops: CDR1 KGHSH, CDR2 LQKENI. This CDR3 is CASSPGEAGNTIYF. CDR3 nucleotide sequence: TGTGCCAGCTCACCAGGGGAGGCTGGAAACACCATATATTTT.

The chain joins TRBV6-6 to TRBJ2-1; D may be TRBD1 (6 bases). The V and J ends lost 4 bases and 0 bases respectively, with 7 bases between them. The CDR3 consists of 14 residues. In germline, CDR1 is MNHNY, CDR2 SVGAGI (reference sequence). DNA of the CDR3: TGTGCCAGCAGTTTCAGGGGCTCCTACAATGAGCAGTTCTTC. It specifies CASSFRGSYNEQFF.

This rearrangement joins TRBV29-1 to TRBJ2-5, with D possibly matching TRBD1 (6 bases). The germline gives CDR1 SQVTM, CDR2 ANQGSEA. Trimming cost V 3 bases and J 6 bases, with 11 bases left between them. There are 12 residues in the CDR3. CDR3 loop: CSVELQGKTQYF. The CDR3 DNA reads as TGCAGCGTTGAGCTCCAGGGGAAGACCCAGTACTTC.

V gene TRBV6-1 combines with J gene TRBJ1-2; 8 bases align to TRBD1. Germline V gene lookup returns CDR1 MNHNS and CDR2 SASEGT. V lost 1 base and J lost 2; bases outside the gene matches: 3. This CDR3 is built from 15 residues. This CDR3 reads CASSEEAGGNYGYTF. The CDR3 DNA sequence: TGTGCCAGCAGTGAAGAGGCAGGGGGCAACTATGGCTACACCTTC.

DNA of the CDR3: TGCGCCAGCAGCCCGGGACAGGGAGACACTGAAGCTTTCTTT. Translation: CASSPGQGDTEAFF. The gene calls are TRBV5-1 and TRBJ1-1; TRBD1 aligns across 9 bases. The CDR3 has 14 amino acids. Germline assignment: CDR1 SGHRS and CDR2 YFSETQ. Trimming at V came to 4 bases and at J to 3 bases, leaving 4 bases not matched to a gene.

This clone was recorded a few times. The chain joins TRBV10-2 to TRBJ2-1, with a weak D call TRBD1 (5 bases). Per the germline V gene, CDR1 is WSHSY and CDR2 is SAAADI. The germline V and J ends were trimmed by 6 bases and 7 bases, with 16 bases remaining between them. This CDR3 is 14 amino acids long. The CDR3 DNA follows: TGCGCCAGCAGACCTCCAGGGTCCACGAATGAGCAGTTCTTC. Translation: CASRPPGSTNEQFF.

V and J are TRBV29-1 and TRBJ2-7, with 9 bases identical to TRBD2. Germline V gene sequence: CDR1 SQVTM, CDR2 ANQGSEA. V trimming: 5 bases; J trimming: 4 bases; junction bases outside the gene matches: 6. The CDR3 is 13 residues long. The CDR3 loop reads CSVSLAGVYEQYF. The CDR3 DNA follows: TGCAGCGTTAGTTTAGCGGGGGTATACGAGCAGTACTTC.